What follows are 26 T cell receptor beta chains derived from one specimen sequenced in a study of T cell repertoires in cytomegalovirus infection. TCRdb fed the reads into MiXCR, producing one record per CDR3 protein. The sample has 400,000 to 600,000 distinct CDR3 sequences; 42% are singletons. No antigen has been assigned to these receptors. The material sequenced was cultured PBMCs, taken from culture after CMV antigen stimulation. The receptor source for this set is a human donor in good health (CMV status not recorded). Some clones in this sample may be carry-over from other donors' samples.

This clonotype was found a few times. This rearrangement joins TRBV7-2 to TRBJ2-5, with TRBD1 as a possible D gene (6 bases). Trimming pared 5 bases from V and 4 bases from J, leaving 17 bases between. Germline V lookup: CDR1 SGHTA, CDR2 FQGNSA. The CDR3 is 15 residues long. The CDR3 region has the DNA TGTGCCAGCAGCCAAACCTCAGGGGCCGGAGAGACCCAGTACTTC. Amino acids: CASSQTSGAGETQYF.

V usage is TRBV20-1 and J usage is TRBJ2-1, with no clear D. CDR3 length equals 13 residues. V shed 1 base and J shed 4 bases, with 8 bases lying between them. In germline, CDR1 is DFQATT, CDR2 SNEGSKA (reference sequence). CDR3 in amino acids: CSARGQAYNEQFF. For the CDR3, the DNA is TGCAGTGCTAGAGGGCAGGCTTACAATGAGCAGTTCTTC.

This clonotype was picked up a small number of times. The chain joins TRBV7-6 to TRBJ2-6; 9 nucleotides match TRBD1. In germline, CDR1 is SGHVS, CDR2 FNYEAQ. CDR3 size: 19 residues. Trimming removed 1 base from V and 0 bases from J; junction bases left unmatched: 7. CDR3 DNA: TGTGCCAGCAGCTTAGTCACCGGGACAGGGAACTCTGGGGCCAACGTCCTGACTTTC. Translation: CASSLVTGTGNSGANVLTF.

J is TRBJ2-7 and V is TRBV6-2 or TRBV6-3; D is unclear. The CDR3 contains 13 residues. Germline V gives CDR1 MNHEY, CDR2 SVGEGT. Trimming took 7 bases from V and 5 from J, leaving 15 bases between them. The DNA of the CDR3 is TGTGCCAGCAAAGGGCCGAACCGGAACGAGCAGTACTTC. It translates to CASKGPNRNEQYF.

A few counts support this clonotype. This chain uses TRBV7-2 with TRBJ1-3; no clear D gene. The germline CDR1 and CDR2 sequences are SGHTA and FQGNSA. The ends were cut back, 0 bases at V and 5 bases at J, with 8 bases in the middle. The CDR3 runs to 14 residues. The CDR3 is CASSLAPGRNTIYF. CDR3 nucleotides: TGTGCCAGCAGCTTAGCCCCCGGAAGAAACACCATATATTTT.

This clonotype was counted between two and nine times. CDR3 sequence: CASSPDLAGGPTSSYNEQFF. Here the CDR3 DNA reads TGTGCCAGCAGCCCAGATCTAGCGGGAGGACCTACGAGCTCCTACAATGAGCAGTTCTTC. This chain uses TRBV11-2 with TRBJ2-1, with TRBD2 matching over 11 bases. Trimming at V came to 5 bases and at J to 0 bases, leaving 15 bases not matched to a gene. The CDR3 contains 20 residues. Germline V CDR1 and CDR2: SGHAT, FQNNGV.

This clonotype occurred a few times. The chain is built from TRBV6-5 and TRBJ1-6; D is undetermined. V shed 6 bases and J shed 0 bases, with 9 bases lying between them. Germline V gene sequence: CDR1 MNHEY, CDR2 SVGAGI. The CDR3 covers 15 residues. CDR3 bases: TGTGCCAGCAGATCCTCCAGCTCCTATAATTCACCCCTCCACTTT. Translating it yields CASRSSSSYNSPLHF.

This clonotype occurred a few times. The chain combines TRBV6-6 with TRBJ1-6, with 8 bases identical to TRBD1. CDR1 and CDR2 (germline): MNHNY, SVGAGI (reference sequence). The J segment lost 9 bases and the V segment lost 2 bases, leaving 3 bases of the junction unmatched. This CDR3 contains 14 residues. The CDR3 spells CASSYRDRGSPLHF. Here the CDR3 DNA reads TGTGCCAGCAGTTACAGAGACAGGGGTTCACCCCTCCACTTT.

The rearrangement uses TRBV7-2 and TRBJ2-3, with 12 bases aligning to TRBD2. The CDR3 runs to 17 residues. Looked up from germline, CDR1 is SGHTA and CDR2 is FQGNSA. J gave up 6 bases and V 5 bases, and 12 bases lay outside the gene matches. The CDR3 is CASSPSAASGGADTQYF. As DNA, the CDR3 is TGTGCCAGCAGCCCTAGCGCGGCTAGCGGGGGGGCGGATACGCAGTATTTT.

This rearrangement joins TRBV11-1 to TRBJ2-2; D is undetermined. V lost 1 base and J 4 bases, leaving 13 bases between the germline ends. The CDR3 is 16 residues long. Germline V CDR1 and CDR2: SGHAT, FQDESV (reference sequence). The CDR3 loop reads CASSLVPTPRTGELFF. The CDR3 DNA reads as TGTGCCAGCAGCTTAGTACCGACGCCCCGCACCGGGGAGCTGTTTTTT. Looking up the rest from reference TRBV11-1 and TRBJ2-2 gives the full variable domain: EAEVAQSPRYKITEKSQAVAFWCDPISGHATLYWYRQILGQGPELLVQFQDESVVDDSQLPKDRFSAERLKGVDSTLKIQPAELGDSAMYLCASSLVPTPRTGELFFGEGSRLTVL.

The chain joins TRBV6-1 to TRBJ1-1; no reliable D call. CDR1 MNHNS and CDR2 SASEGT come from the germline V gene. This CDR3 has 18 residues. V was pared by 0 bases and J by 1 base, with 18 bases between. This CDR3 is CASSEAHFGVIGNTEAFF. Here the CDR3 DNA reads TGTGCCAGCAGTGAAGCGCACTTTGGGGTTATTGGGAACACTGAAGCTTTCTTT.

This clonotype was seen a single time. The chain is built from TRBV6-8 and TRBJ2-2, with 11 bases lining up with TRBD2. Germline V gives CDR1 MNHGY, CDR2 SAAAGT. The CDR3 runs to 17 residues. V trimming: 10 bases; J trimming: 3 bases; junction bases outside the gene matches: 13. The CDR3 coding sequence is TGTGCCACCAACACGGGACTAGCGGTACCGGACACCGGGGAGCTGTTTTTT. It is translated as CATNTGLAVPDTGELFF.

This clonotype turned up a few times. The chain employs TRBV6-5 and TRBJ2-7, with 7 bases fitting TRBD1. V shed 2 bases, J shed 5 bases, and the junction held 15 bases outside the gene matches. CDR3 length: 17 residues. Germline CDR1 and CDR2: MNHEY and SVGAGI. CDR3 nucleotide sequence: TGTGCCAGCAGTTACACCTCCGGGACAGCGCAGTTCGACGAGCAGTACTTC. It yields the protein CASSYTSGTAQFDEQYF.

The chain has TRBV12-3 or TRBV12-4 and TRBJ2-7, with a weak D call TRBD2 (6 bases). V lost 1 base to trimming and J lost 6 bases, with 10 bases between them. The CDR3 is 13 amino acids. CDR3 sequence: CASSLGRRGEQYF. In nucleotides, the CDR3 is TGTGCCAGCAGTTTAGGGCGGCGGGGCGAGCAGTACTTC.

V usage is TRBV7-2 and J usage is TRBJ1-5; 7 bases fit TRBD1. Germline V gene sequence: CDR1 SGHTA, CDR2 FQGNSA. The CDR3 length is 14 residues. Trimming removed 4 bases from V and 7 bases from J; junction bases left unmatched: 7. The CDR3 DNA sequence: TGTGCCAGCAGCTCTGACAGGGACGGGCAGCCCCAGCATTTT. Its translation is CASSSDRDGQPQHF. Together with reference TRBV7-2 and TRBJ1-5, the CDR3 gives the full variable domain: GAGVSQSPSNKVTEKGKDVELRCDPISGHTALYWYRQSLGQGLEFLIYFQGNSAPDKSGLPSDRFSAERTGGSVSTLTIQRTQQEDSAVYLCASSSDRDGQPQHFGDGTRLSIL.

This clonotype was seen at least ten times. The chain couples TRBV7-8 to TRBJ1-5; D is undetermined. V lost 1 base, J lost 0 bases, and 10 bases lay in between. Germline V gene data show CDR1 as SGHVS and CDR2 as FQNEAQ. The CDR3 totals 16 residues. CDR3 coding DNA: TGTGCCAGCAGCTTAGGGCTGTTAAATAGCAATCAGCCCCAGCATTTT. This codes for CASSLGLLNSNQPQHF.

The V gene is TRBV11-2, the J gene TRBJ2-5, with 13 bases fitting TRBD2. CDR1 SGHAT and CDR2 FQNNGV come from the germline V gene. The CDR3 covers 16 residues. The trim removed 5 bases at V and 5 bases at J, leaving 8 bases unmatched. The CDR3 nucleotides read TGTGCCAGCAGCAGCTGGACTAGCGGGAGAGTTGAGACCCAGTACTTC. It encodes CASSSWTSGRVETQYF.

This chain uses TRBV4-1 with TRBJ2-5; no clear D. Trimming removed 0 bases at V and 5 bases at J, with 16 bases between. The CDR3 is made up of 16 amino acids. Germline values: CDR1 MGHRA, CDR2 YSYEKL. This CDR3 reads CASSQETSVRSETQYF. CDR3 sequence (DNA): TGCGCCAGCAGCCAAGAAACCAGCGTTAGGTCCGAGACCCAGTACTTC.

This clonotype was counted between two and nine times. The DNA of the CDR3 is TGTGCCAGCACCCTATTGGACAGGGCGTATGAAGCTTTCTTT. Protein: CASTLLDRAYEAFF. This chain joins TRBV12-3 or TRBV12-4 and TRBJ1-1, with 8 bases matching TRBD1. J was trimmed by 7 bases and V by 7 bases; bases with no gene match: 11. The CDR3 runs to 14 residues.

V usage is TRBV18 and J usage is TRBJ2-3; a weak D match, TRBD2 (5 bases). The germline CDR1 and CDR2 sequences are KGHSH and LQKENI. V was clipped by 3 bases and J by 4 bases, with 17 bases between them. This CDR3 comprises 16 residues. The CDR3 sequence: CASSPTAGSSADTQYF. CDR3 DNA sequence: TGTGCCAGCTCACCGACGGCGGGTAGTAGCGCAGATACGCAGTATTTT. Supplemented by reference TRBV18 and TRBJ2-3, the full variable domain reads NAGVMQNPRHLVRRRGQEARLRCSPMKGHSHVYWYRQLPEEGLKFMVYLQKENIIDESGMPKERFSAEFPKEGPSILRIQQVVRGDSAAYFCASSPTAGSSADTQYFGPGTRLTVL.

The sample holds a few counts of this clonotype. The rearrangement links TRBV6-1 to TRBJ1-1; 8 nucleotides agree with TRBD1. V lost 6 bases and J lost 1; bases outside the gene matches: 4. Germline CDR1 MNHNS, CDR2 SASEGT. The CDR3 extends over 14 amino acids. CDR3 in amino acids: CASRPGTGNTEAFF. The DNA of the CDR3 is TGTGCCAGCAGACCCGGGACAGGGAACACTGAAGCTTTCTTT.

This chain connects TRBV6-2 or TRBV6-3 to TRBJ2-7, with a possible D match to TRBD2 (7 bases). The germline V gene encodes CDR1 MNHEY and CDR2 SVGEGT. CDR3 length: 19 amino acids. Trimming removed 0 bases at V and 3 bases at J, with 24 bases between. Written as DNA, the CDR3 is TGTGCCAGCAGTTACTCCCGGGGGGCAAACGAGTTCCCCTACTACGAGCAGTACTTC. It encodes CASSYSRGANEFPYYEQYF.

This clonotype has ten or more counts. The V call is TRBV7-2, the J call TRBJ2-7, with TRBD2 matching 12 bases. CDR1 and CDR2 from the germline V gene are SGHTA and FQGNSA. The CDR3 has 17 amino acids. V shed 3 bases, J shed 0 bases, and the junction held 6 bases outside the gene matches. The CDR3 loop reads CASSLARTSGTSYEQYF. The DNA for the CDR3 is TGTGCCAGCAGCTTGGCCAGGACTAGCGGGACCTCCTACGAGCAGTACTTC.

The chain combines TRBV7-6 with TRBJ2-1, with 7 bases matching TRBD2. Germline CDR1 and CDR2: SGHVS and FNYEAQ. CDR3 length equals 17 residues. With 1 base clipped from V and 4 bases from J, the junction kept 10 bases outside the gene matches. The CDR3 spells CASSLGEGTGYYNEQFF. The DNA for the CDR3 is TGTGCCAGCAGCTTAGGGGAGGGCACGGGGTATTACAATGAGCAGTTCTTC.

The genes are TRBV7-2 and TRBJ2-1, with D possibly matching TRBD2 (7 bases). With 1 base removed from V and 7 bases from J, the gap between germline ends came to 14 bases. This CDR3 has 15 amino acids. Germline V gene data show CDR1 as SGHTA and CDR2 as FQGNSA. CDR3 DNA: TGTGCCAGCAGCTTAGATCGGGGGGCGGGGAATGAGCAGTTCTTC. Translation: CASSLDRGAGNEQFF.

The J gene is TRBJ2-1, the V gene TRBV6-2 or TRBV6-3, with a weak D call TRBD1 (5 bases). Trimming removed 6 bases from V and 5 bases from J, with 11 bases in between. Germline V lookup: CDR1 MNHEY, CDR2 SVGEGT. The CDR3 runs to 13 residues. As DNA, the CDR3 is TGTGCCAGCAGCCGAGGACACGACAATGAGCAGTTCTTC. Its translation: CASSRGHDNEQFF.